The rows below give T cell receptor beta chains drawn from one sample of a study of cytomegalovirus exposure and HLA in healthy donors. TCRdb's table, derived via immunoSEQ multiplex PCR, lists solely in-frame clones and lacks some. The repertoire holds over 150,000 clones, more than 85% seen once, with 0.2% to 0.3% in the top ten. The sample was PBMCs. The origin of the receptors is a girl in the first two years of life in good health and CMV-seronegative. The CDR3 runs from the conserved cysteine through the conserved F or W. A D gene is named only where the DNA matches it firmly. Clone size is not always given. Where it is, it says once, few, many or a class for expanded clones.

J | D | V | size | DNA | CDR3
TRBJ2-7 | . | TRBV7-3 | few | TGTGCCAGCAGCTTAAGCGGGACTTCCTCCTACGAGCAGTACTTC | CASSLSGTSSYEQYF
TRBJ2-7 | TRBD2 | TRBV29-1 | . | TGCAGCGTTGAAGGGGCCCAGCGGGGAGACTACGAGCAGTACTTC | CSVEGAQRGDYEQYF
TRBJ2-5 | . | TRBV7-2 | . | TGTGCCAGCAGCTTACGTCGGGAAGAGACCCAGTACTTC | CASSLRREETQYF
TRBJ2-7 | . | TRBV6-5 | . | TGTGCCAGCAGTTCCTCCAATCGGTTCTACGAGCAGTACTTC | CASSSSNRFYEQYF
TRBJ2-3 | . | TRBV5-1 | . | TGCGCCAGCAGCCTCGGTACCCTCGGAGATACGCAGTATTTT | CASSLGTLGDTQYF
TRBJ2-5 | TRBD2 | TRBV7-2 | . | TGTGCCAGCAGCTTCACGGCGGGGGGGCCAACGAAGACCCAGTACTTC | CASSFTAGGPTKTQYF
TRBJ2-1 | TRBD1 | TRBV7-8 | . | TGTGCCAGCAGCCTATACAGGGGCTCCTACAATGAGCAGTTCTTC | CASSLYRGSYNEQFF
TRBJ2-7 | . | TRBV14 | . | TGTGCCAGCAGCCAAGGACAGGTTTTCTACGAGCAGTACTTC | CASSQGQVFYEQYF
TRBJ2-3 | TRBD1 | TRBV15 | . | TGTGCCACCAGCGGCACAGGGGTAGCCCGAAAGACAGATACGCAGTATTTT | CATSGTGVARKTDTQYF
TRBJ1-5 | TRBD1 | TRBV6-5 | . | TGTGCCAGCAGTCTCGACAGGGATCAGCCCCAGCATTTT | CASSLDRDQPQHF
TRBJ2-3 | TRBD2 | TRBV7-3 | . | TGTGCCAGCAGCGATCGACTAGCGGGGGACGGCACAGATACGCAGTATTTT | CASSDRLAGDGTDTQYF
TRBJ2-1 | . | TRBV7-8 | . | TGTGCCAGCAGCTTATTATGGGCTAGCGCTTACAATGAGCAGTTCTTC | CASSLLWASAYNEQFF
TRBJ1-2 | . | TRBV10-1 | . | TGCGCCAGCAGTGCGGGAAGGGTCCTTAACTATGGCTACACCTTC | CASSAGRVLNYGYTF
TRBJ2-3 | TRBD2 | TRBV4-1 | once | TGCGCCAGCAGCCAAGCGCTAGCGGGGCACATCCCCACAGATACGCAGTATTTT | CASSQALAGHIPTDTQYF
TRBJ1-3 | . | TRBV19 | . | TGTGCCAGCTCCCAGGCACCGAGTGGAAACACCATATATTTT | CASSQAPSGNTIYF
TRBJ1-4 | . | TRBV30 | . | TGTGCCGGAAACAGGTTTTCAGTTGAGAAACTGTTTTTT | CAGNRFSVEKLFF
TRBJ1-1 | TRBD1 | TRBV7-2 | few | TGTGCCAGCAGCTCTCAGGGGGCAGGGGGCACTGAAGCTTTCTTT | CASSSQGAGGTEAFF
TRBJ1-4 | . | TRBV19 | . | TGTGCCACCAGCAGGGTTGGTGAAAAACTGTTTTTT | CATSRVGEKLFF
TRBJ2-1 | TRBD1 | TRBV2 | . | TGTGCCAGCAGACCGGGACAGTTGTACAATGAGCAGTTCTTC | CASRPGQLYNEQFF
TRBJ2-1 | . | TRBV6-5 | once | TGTGCCAGCAGTTACTTACAGGGCCCTGAGCAGTTCTTC | CASSYLQGPEQFF
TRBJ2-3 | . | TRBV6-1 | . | TGTGCCAGCAGTGAAGATCGGGGCACAGATACGCAGTATTTT | CASSEDRGTDTQYF
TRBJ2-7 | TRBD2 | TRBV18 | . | TGTGCCAGCTCACCACCGGGACTAGCGGGGGGCTCCTACGAGCAGTACTTC | CASSPPGLAGGSYEQYF
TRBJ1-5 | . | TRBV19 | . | TGTGCCAGTAGGACAGCTCATAGCAATCAGCCCCAGCATTTT | CASRTAHSNQPQHF
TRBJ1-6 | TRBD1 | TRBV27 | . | TGTGCCAGCAGGGCCGGGACAGGGTTTAATTCACCCCTCCACTTT | CASRAGTGFNSPLHF
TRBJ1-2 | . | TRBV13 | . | TGTGCCAGCAGCTTATTCGGGGTGTTTGGGTATGGCTACACCTTC | CASSLFGVFGYGYTF
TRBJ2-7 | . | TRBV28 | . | TGTGCCAGCAGTTCCACCACAGGGCTCGAGCAGTACTTC | CASSSTTGLEQYF
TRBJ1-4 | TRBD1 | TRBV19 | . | TGTGCCAGTAGTTTCAATAGGGGGCTCACCTTT | CASSFNRGLTF
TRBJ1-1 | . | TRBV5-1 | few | TGCGCCAGCCGGGGTTCGAACACTGAAGCTTTCTTT | CASRGSNTEAFF
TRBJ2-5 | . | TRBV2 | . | TGTGCCAGCAGTGAAAGAGAAGAGACCCAGTACTTC | CASSEREETQYF
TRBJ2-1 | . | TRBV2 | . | TGTGCCAGCAGTGAATACCCTGAAACCCACATCTTC | CASSEYPETHIF
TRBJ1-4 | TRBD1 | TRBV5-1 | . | TGCGCCAGCAGCCTAACAGGGGGCGATGAAAAACTGTTTTTT | CASSLTGGDEKLFF
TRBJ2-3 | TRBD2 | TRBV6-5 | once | TGTGCCAGCAGTAGGGGACTACCCGGCACAGATACGCAGTATTTT | CASSRGLPGTDTQYF
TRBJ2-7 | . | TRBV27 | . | TGTGCCAGCAGTTTACAGAGACAGGACCACGAGCAGTACTTC | CASSLQRQDHEQYF
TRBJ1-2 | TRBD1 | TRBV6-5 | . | TGTGCCAGCAGTTATAGACAGGGTTATGGCTACACCTTC | CASSYRQGYGYTF
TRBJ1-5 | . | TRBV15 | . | TGTGCCACCAGCAGGCGACAGGATCCGAATCAGCCCCAGCATTTT | CATSRRQDPNQPQHF
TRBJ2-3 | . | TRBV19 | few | TGTGCCAGTAGTATTGATCGGGGGGATACGCAGTATTTT | CASSIDRGDTQYF
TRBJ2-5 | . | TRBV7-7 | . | TGTGCCAGCAGCTTAGGGGCACAGTACCAAGAGACCCAGTACTTC | CASSLGAQYQETQYF
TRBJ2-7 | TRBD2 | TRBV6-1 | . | TGTGCCAGCAGTGAAGCCCCTAGCGGGGGGCCCTACGAGCAGTACTTC | CASSEAPSGGPYEQYF
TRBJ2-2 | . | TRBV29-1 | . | TGCAGCGTTGAGGGCAGGGGCACCGGGGAGCTGTTTTTT | CSVEGRGTGELFF
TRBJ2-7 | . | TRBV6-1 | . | TGTGCCAGCAGTGAGGTGATCGGAGCCTACGAGCAGTACTTC | CASSEVIGAYEQYF